This TCR beta chain was recovered during a study of T-cell reconstitution after alpha-beta-depleted transplantation in children. Study-level results: After one year, T-cell counts and TCRbeta diversity mostly came from new T cells. Some patients' high day-60 TCRbeta diversity was attributed to recipient cells surviving conditioning. Expanded graft clones, several hundred of them, were reportedly the source of alpha-beta T cells about two months after transplant.

In this sample, this clonotype turned up many times. Its antigen is as yet unknown. Germline values: CDR1 MDHEN, CDR2 SYDVKM. This CDR3 is 15 amino acids long. After removal of 1 base from V and 4 bases from J, the junction contained 5 bases not matched to a gene. During its preparation, the TCRbeta library received unique molecular identifiers. One entry per CDR3 protein, called by TCRdb with MiXCR from the PCR reads. The sample comprises over 150,000 distinct CDR3 sequences, under 8.5% of which are singletons, and about 5.5% rests with the top ten. This receptor was obtained from a boy younger than 10 with acute lymphoblastic leukemia, due to receive a stem cell transplant. The material was PBMCs, obtained before TCRalphabeta/CD19-depleted stem cell transplant. The chain joins TRBV28 to TRBJ2-7, with 9 bases identical to TRBD2. Here the CDR3 reads CASSLSLAGMYEQYF. The CDR3 coding sequence is TGTGCCAGCAGTTTATCCCTAGCGGGGATGTACGAGCAGTACTTC.